This T cell receptor beta chain was sequenced for a study of technical replicates of blood from a few donors. Using immunoSEQ multiplex PCR, the repertoire was profiled, and TCRdb retains in-frame clones only, with some absent. The sample includes under 65,000 clones, approximately 90% seen only once; the top ten take 3.5% to 5%. This CDR3 comprises 15 residues. Unmatched junction bases numbered 5, after V lost 0 bases and J lost 4 bases. Germline values: CDR1 GTSNPN, CDR2 SVGIG (reference sequence). J is TRBJ1-3 and V is TRBV30; 8 positions match TRBD1. The sequencing input was PBMCs. This sequence was found in a human donor in good health. Some clones in this sample may be carry-over from other donors' samples. CDR3 in DNA: TGTGCCTGGAGTGTGGCCAGGGGGCAAGGAAACACCATATATTTT. It encodes CAWSVARGQGNTIYF.